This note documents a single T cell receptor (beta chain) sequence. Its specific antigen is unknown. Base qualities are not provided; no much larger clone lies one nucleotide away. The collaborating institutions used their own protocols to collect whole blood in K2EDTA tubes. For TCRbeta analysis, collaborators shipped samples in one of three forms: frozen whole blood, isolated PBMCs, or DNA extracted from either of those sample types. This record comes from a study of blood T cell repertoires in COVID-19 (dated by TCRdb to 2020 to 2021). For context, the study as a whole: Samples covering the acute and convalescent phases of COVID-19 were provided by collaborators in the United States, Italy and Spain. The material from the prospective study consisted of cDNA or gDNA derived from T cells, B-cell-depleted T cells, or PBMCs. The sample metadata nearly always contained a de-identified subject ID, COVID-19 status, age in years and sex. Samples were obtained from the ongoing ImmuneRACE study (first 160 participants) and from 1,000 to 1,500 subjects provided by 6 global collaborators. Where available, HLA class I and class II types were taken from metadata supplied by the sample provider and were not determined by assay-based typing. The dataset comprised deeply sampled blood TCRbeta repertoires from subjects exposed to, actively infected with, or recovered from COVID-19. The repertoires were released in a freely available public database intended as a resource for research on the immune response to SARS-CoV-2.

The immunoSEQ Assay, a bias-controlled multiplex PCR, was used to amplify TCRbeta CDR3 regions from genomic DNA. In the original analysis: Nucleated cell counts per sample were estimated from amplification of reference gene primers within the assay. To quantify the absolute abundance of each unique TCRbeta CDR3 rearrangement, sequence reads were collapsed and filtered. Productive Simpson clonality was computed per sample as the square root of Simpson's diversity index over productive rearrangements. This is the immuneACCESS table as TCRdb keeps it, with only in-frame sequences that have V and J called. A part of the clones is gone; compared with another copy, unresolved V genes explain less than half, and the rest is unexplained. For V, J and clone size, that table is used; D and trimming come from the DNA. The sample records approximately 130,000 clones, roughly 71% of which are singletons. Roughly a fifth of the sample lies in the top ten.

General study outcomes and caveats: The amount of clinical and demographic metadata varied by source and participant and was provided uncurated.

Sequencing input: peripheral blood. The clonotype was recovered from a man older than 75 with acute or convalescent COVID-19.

The DNA sequence follows: TGTGCCAGCAGCGGGACAGGTGGACCGTGGTACACCTTC. This codes for CASSGTGGPWYTF. Rearrangement joined TRBV9 to TRBJ1-2, with 7 bases in between that match TRBD1. From a lookup of the germline V gene, CDR1 and CDR2 are SGDLS and YYNGEE. The CDR3 holds 13 amino acids from the cysteine to the phenylalanine. Only CDR3 DNA is held: 39 bases, read in frame from base 1. The germline V end is reduced by 3 bases and the J end by 11 bases; junction bases left unmatched: 10.